There are a few counts of the clone carrying this TCR beta chain. Repertoires were generated with immunoSEQ multiplex PCR, while TCRdb's copy carries only in-frame clones and drops some. The sample shows 5,000 to 6,500 clones, around 70% of them seen only once. These data belong to a study of early stage breast cancer tumors. This CDR3 has 15 residues. Trimming pared 2 bases from V and 0 bases from J, leaving 10 bases between. Germline values: CDR1 SEHNR, CDR2 FQNEAQ (reference sequence). The sequence derives from a person aged 55 to 69 with breast cancer. The sample taken for sequencing was normal breast tissue next to the tumor. J is TRBJ1-2 and V is TRBV7-9; a weak D match, TRBD1 (6 bases). The CDR3 here is CASSLSDSPNYGYTF. The CDR3 DNA is TGTGCCAGCAGCTTATCGGACAGTCCTAACTATGGCTACACCTTC.